The 14 T cell receptor beta chains below all came from one sample that was sequenced in a study of blood T cell repertoires in COVID-19. TCRdb keeps only in-frame clones here, not all; method: immunoSEQ multiplex PCR. The table records hundreds of thousands of clones, 70% to 90% of them present only once. The sample consisted of peripheral blood. The receptor source for this set is a woman aged 25 to 39 with active or convalescent COVID-19.

Turning to this clone: Other DNA sequences within the sample encode an identical CDR3. The chain combines TRBV19 with TRBJ1-5, with 8 positions matching TRBD1. The CDR3 spans 14 residues. V dropped 3 bases and J dropped 2; count of bases not matched to a gene: 0. CDR1 is LNHDA and CDR2 is SQIVND in the germline V gene (reference sequence). The CDR3 DNA reads TGTGCCAGTAGTATGACAGGGGGCAATCAGCCCCAGCATTTT. Protein: CASSMTGGNQPQHF.

The gene calls are TRBV20-1 and TRBJ2-7, with 14 positions matching TRBD2. Germline V gene lookup returns CDR1 DFQATT and CDR2 SNEGSKA (reference sequence). CDR3 length equals 14 residues. V dropped 3 bases and J dropped 6; count of bases not matched to a gene: 4. This chain's CDR3 is CSASMGLAGVEQYF. The CDR3, as DNA: TGCAGTGCTAGTATGGGACTAGCGGGAGTCGAGCAGTACTTC.

V is TRBV6-5 and J is TRBJ1-2, with 9 bases fitting TRBD1. The CDR3 contains 14 residues. The V gene end was trimmed by 6 bases and the J gene end by 4 bases; junction bases not matched to a gene: 6. The V gene's germline CDR1 is MNHEY and CDR2 SVGAGI. The chain's CDR3 is CASRTGTGSYGYTF. In nucleotides, the CDR3 is TGTGCCAGCAGAACAGGGACAGGGAGCTATGGCTACACCTTC.

V usage is TRBV19 and J usage is TRBJ1-5, with D perhaps TRBD1 (6 bases). The CDR3 sequence is 17 residues long. Trimming took off 5 bases at V and 4 bases at J, with 21 bases between the two ends. CDR1 is LNHDA and CDR2 is SQIVND in the germline V gene (reference sequence). CDR3 region: CASSSGGADTENQPQHF. CDR3 DNA: TGTGCCAGTAGTTCGGGGGGGGCGGATACTGAAAATCAGCCCCAGCATTTT.

This rearrangement joins TRBV6-6 to TRBJ1-4; maybe TRBD1 (5 bases). The CDR3 has 15 amino acids. Germline V gives CDR1 MNHNY, CDR2 SVGAGI (reference sequence). The V end was cut by 6 bases, the J end by 0 bases, with 11 bases between. The CDR3 protein is CASSDQGTTNEKLFF. CDR3 coding DNA: TGTGCCAGCAGCGATCAGGGTACAACTAATGAAAAACTGTTTTTT.

This clone came up once. The V call is TRBV9, the J call TRBJ2-5; D is unresolved. The V gene's germline CDR1 is SGDLS and CDR2 YYNGEE. This CDR3 is 14 amino acids long. V was trimmed by 0 bases and J by 2 bases, leaving 8 bases between them. The CDR3 sequence is CASSVDYYQETQYF. DNA for the CDR3: TGTGCCAGCAGCGTAGACTATTATCAAGAGACCCAGTACTTC.

The chain is built from TRBV6-1 and TRBJ1-6; TRBD1 might be the D (6 bases). Per germline, CDR1 MNHNS and CDR2 SASEGT. The V and J ends lost 3 bases and 14 bases respectively, with 26 bases between them. The CDR3 has 17 residues. CDR3 residues: CASSDRPRNRAPSALHF. The CDR3 bases are TGTGCCAGCAGTGACCGGCCGAGGAACAGGGCCCCTTCGGCCCTCCACTTT.

This chain links TRBV5-6 with TRBJ2-7; 9 nucleotides align to TRBD1. CDR3 length equals 14 residues. Trimming removed 2 bases from V and 6 bases from J; junction bases left unmatched: 6. CDR1 is SGHDT and CDR2 is YYEEEE in the germline V gene. DNA for the CDR3: TGTGCCAGCAGCTTAGGGACAGGGTCGGCCGAGCAGTACTTC. It translates to CASSLGTGSAEQYF.

The rearrangement joins TRBV28 to TRBJ1-2; 8 bases map to TRBD1. Per the germline V gene, CDR1 is MDHEN and CDR2 is SYDVKM. The CDR3 is 16 residues long. V lost 1 base and J lost 6; bases outside the gene matches: 10. CDR3 sequence: CASSLFRTGRIDGYTF. The CDR3 DNA reads as TGTGCCAGCAGTTTATTTCGGACAGGGCGGATAGATGGCTACACCTTC.

The rearrangement joins TRBV19 to TRBJ2-7; no definite D call. The CDR3 length is 15 residues. Trimming removed 6 bases from V and 6 bases from J, with 21 bases in between. Germline-derived CDR1 and CDR2 are LNHDA and SQIVND (reference sequence). CDR3 coding DNA: TGTGCCAGTAGGGAAGTAGCCCGCTCTCCGGGCGAGCAGTACTTC. It is translated as CASREVARSPGEQYF.

The V call is TRBV18, the J call TRBJ1-2; 7 bases are shared with TRBD1. V was clipped by 5 bases and J by 8 bases; unmatched bases: 17. The CDR3 loop spans 16 amino acids. Germline V lookup: CDR1 KGHSH, CDR2 LQKENI. The chain's CDR3 is CASSATPDSQGHGYTF. The CDR3 coding sequence is TGTGCCAGCTCAGCCACTCCCGACTCACAGGGGCACGGCTACACCTTC.

The V gene is TRBV19, the J gene TRBJ1-5; 7 positions agree with TRBD1. CDR1 and CDR2 (germline): LNHDA, SQIVND (reference sequence). Unmatched junction bases numbered 12, after V lost 6 bases and J lost 7 bases. CDR3 length: 15 residues. The CDR3 loop reads CASRPGTVGRQPQHF. DNA for the CDR3: TGTGCCAGTAGGCCAGGGACAGTAGGGCGACAGCCCCAGCATTTT. Looking up the rest from reference TRBV19 and TRBJ1-5 gives the full variable domain: DGGITQSPKYLFRKEGQNVTLSCEQNLNHDAMYWYRQDPGQGLRLIYYSQIVNDFQKGDIAEGYSVSREKKESFPLTVTSAQKNPTAFYLCASRPGTVGRQPQHFGDGTRLSIL.

The V call is TRBV27, the J call TRBJ1-2; 10 bases fit TRBD1. CDR3 length: 15 residues. The V and J ends lost 5 bases and 2 bases, in that order; junction bases with no gene match: 5. Germline V lookup: CDR1 MNHEY, CDR2 SMNVEV (reference sequence). CDR3 sequence: CASSPGTGVNYGYTF. CDR3 DNA: TGTGCCAGCAGTCCAGGGACAGGGGTCAACTATGGCTACACCTTC.

As for this clone: The conserved closing phenylalanine or tryptophan is absent in this CDR3, likely reflecting a read error. The limits of the CDR3 on the DNA are not certain, so only TCRdb's listed CDR3 is given. The chain combines TRBV29-1 with TRBJ1-2; TRBD1, the table's D call, lacks a check against the DNA. Inclusive of both ends, the CDR3 amounts to 8 amino acids. Germline lookup yields CDR1 SQVTM and CDR2 ANQGSEA. CDR3 residues: CSANDRVL.